Shown below are 5 T cell receptor beta chains from a single sample sequenced in a study of OX40 agonist ivuxolimab in advanced cancers. Sequenced by immunoSEQ multiplex PCR; TCRdb stores in-frame clones only, minus some. The table includes about 79,000 clones, around 85% detected once. Sequencing used CD4+ or CD8+ T cells sorted from blood, obtained in a trial of the OX40 agonist ivuxolimab. These receptors came from an adult with an advanced solid tumor such as melanoma, head and neck, liver or kidney cancer.

The chain combines TRBV9 with TRBJ2-3, with D tentatively TRBD1 (5 bases). The CDR3 length is 16 residues. Trimming pared 3 bases from V and 2 bases from J, leaving 16 bases between. CDR1 SGDLS and CDR2 YYNGEE come from the germline V gene. The CDR3 DNA sequence: TGTGCCAGCAGCGAGGGTCAGGGCAGCTCCACAGATACGCAGTATTTT. Its protein is CASSEGQGSSTDTQYF.

The J gene is TRBJ1-3, the V gene TRBV6-5; D gene unclear. Germline V lookup: CDR1 MNHEY, CDR2 SVGAGI. This CDR3 comprises 12 residues. V lost 6 bases to trimming and J lost 0 bases, with 3 bases between them. DNA for the CDR3: TGTGCCAGCAGAGGCTCTGGAAACACCATATATTTT. As protein: CASRGSGNTIYF.

The chain combines TRBV6-1 with TRBJ2-3, with TRBD2 identical over 8 bases. After removal of 4 bases from V and 8 bases from J, the junction contained 8 bases not matched to a gene. Germline V gene lookup returns CDR1 MNHNS and CDR2 SASEGT. The CDR3 extends over 14 amino acids. Here the CDR3 DNA reads TGTGCCAGCAGTGCGGCGGGAGGAGGGATTACGCAGTATTTT. This sequence encodes CASSAAGGGITQYF.

This clone has only one observation. This sequence joins TRBV13 and TRBJ2-5; 9 bases line up with TRBD2. Judging by the DNA end, TRBJ2-7 fits better; the J call may be wrong. The V gene's germline CDR1 is PRHDT and CDR2 FYEKMQ (reference sequence). This CDR3 has 16 residues. The CDR3 sequence: CASSSAVAGVGHEQYF. The CDR3, as DNA: TGTGCCAGCAGCTCCGCGGTAGCGGGAGTGGGCCACGAGCAGTACTTC.

The rearrangement links TRBV5-5 to TRBJ1-5; D gene uncertain. V dropped 4 bases and J dropped 7 bases, with 12 bases sitting between them. From germline, CDR1 is SGHKS and CDR2 YYEKEE (reference sequence). The CDR3 is made up of 13 amino acids. The CDR3 reads CASSPSLGQPQHF. The CDR3 region has the DNA TGTGCCAGCAGCCCAAGCCTGGGGCAGCCCCAGCATTTT.